These T cell receptor beta chains were read from a single sample in a study of shared clonotypes between healthy human individuals. The assay was immunoSEQ multiplex PCR, and TCRdb's table has in-frame clones only and misses some. Among over a million clones, approximately 72% were seen once, and the ten largest hold around 1.5%. The sequenced sample was memory CD4+ T cells sorted from blood. The receptors were gathered from a man younger than 30 in good health. Both conserved end residues are part of each CDR3. Each record gives: V gene, clone size, D gene, J gene, CDR3 protein, CDR3 DNA. A D gene is named only where the DNA matches it firmly. Clone size is not always given. Where it is, it says once, few, many or a class for expanded clones.

TRBV2	NA	NA	TRBJ2-7	CASSLEVGGNF	TGTGCCAGCAGCCTAGAGGTAGGGGGAAACTTC
TRBV6-6	NA	NA	TRBJ2-7	CASSYPRGEQYF	TGTGCCAGCAGTTACCCCAGGGGCGAGCAGTACTTC
TRBV19	few	NA	TRBJ1-2	CASTHTSDRGGYTF	TGTGCCAGTACTCATACGTCGGACAGAGGTGGCTACACCTTC
TRBV11-2	NA	NA	TRBJ2-5	CASRNSGVETQYF	TGTGCCAGCAGAAATAGCGGCGTAGAGACCCAGTACTTC
TRBV7-2	NA	NA	TRBJ2-3	CASSAPSTDTQYF	TGTGCCAGCAGCGCTCCGAGCACAGATACGCAGTATTTT
TRBV7-9	NA	TRBD2	TRBJ2-1	CASSPAGVDRDFF	TGTGCCAGCAGCCCGGCGGGGGTCGATCGAGATTTCTTC
TRBV30	NA	NA	TRBJ2-2	CGQIASTGELFF	TGTGGGCAGATAGCGTCCACCGGGGAGCTGTTTTTT
TRBV2	NA	TRBD2	TRBJ2-7	CASSLGLAGEQYF	TGTGCCAGCAGTTTGGGGCTAGCGGGAGAGCAGTACTTC
TRBV2	NA	TRBD1	TRBJ1-1	CASSSSQGGTEAFF	TGTGCCAGCAGTTCCTCTCAGGGGGGCACTGAAGCTTTCTTT
TRBV7-9	few	NA	TRBJ1-4	CASSLGAEDEKLFF	TGTGCCAGCAGCTTAGGGGCGGAAGACGAAAAACTGTTTTTT
TRBV30	NA	NA	TRBJ2-2	CVVSSLGKGTGELFF	TGTGTCGTCTCAAGCTTAGGGAAAGGGACCGGGGAGCTGTTTTTT
TRBV18	NA	TRBD2	TRBJ2-3	CASSPPWVAGDTQYF	TGTGCCAGCTCACCACCGTGGGTAGCGGGAGATACGCAGTATTTT
TRBV15	NA	NA	TRBJ1-3	CATSRDQGGTTIYF	TGTGCCACCAGCAGAGATCAAGGAGGGACCACCATATATTTT
TRBV18	NA	NA	TRBJ2-2	CASSPYNTGELFF	TGTGCCAGCTCACCGTATAACACCGGGGAGCTGTTTTTT
TRBV19	NA	TRBD1	TRBJ1-3	CASSTITTTGGSGNTIYF	TGTGCCAGTAGTACAATCACGACAACAGGGGGTTCTGGAAACACCATATATTTT
TRBV5-1	NA	TRBD1	TRBJ1-3	CASRLTGDGNTIYF	TGCGCCAGCAGACTAACAGGGGATGGAAACACCATATATTTT
TRBV10-3	NA	TRBD1	TRBJ2-3	CAITRTGSTDTQYF	TGTGCCATCACCCGGACAGGAAGCACAGATACGCAGTATTTT
TRBV9	NA	NA	TRBJ2-1	CASSGGLLFASEQFF	TGTGCCAGCAGCGGCGGACTCCTCTTCGCTTCGGAGCAGTTCTTC
TRBV7-9	NA	TRBD1	TRBJ1-1	CASRGDRGKNTEAFF	TGTGCCAGCAGGGGGGACAGGGGGAAGAACACTGAAGCTTTCTTT
TRBV5-1	NA	NA	TRBJ2-2	CASSLQGPNTGELFF	TGCGCCAGCAGCTTACAGGGCCCGAACACCGGGGAGCTGTTTTTT
TRBV10-3	NA	TRBD2	TRBJ2-2	CAISDPGGPPNTGELFF	TGTGCCATCAGTGACCCGGGGGGACCACCGAACACCGGGGAGCTGTTTTTT
TRBV18	NA	NA	TRBJ1-6	CASSPSDSYSPLHF	TGTGCCAGCTCACCATCGGACAGTTATTCACCCCTCCACTTT
TRBV6-6	NA	NA	TRBJ1-5	CASSYLSGQGEPQHF	TGTGCCAGCAGTTATTTGTCAGGACAAGGGGAGCCCCAGCATTTT
TRBV5-4	NA	TRBD2	TRBJ2-3	CASSPGGRVKDTQYF	TGTGCCAGCAGCCCGGGTGGGAGGGTTAAAGATACGCAGTATTTT
TRBV25-1	NA	TRBD1	TRBJ1-2	CASSQWTGNYGYTF	TGTGCCAGTTCGCAGTGGACAGGGAACTATGGCTACACCTTC
TRBV6-6	NA	NA	TRBJ2-7	CASSYLSTPQYF	TGTGCCAGCAGTTACCTGAGCACCCCGCAGTACTTC
TRBV5-4	NA	NA	TRBJ2-3	CASSSGGGTDTQYF	TGTGCCAGCAGCTCTGGCGGGGGCACAGATACGCAGTATTTT
TRBV15	NA	TRBD2	TRBJ2-1	CATSGGSGRARNEQFF	TGTGCCACCAGCGGGGGTAGCGGGAGGGCCAGGAATGAGCAGTTCTTC
TRBV5-6	NA	TRBD1	TRBJ1-5	CASSFWQGAYSNQPQHF	TGTGCCAGCAGCTTTTGGCAGGGGGCTTATAGCAATCAGCCCCAGCATTTT
TRBV7-9	few	NA	TRBJ1-1	CASQGFTEAFF	TGTGCCAGCCAGGGTTTCACTGAAGCTTTCTTT
TRBV13	NA	TRBD1	TRBJ1-1	CASSFFWDRGRRGNTEAFF	TGTGCCAGCAGCTTTTTTTGGGACAGGGGGCGTCGGGGGAACACTGAAGCTTTCTTT
TRBV5-1	NA	TRBD1	TRBJ2-7	CASSTHLQGATYEQYF	TGCGCCAGCAGCACCCACCTACAGGGGGCGACCTACGAGCAGTACTTC
TRBV7-9	few	NA	TRBJ2-2	CASSQTRPTNTGELFF	TGTGCCAGCAGCCAAACAAGACCTACGAACACCGGGGAGCTGTTTTTT
TRBV6-5	NA	NA	TRBJ1-3	CASSYDQLSSGNTIYF	TGTGCCAGCAGTTACGATCAGTTGAGCTCTGGAAACACCATATATTTT
TRBV18	NA	TRBD1	TRBJ1-1	CASSPWTGGAFF	TGTGCCAGCTCACCATGGACAGGGGGAGCTTTCTTT
TRBV18	NA	NA	TRBJ1-4	CASSRTQGNEKLFF	TGTGCCAGCTCACGTACCCAGGGTAATGAAAAACTGTTTTTT
TRBV5-1	NA	TRBD2	TRBJ2-1	CASSLGSGRGYNEQFF	TGCGCCAGCAGCTTGGGGAGCGGGAGGGGCTACAATGAGCAGTTCTTC
TRBV19	NA	NA	TRBJ1-4	CASRQGPNEKLFF	TGTGCCAGTAGACAAGGACCTAATGAAAAACTGTTTTTT
TRBV18	NA	NA	TRBJ1-2	CASSPGGEIYGYTF	TGTGCCAGCTCACCGGGAGGGGAAATATATGGCTACACCTTC
TRBV5-8	NA	TRBD1	TRBJ1-1	CASSKTGAGNTEAFF	TGTGCCAGCAGCAAGACAGGGGCGGGAAACACTGAAGCTTTCTTT
TRBV9	NA	NA	TRBJ2-3	CASSGFGAGDTQYF	TGTGCCAGCAGCGGTTTTGGGGCCGGAGATACGCAGTATTTT
TRBV6-1	NA	NA	TRBJ1-1	CASSEDEWNTEAFF	TGTGCCAGCAGTGAAGACGAATGGAACACTGAAGCTTTCTTT
TRBV29-1	NA	NA	TRBJ1-5	CSVEDPGQPQHF	TGCAGCGTTGAAGATCCGGGACAGCCCCAGCATTTT
TRBV5-1	NA	TRBD1	TRBJ2-5	CASSLTGGLEIQYF	TGCGCCAGCAGCTTGACAGGGGGCCTGGAGATCCAGTACTTC
TRBV18	once	NA	TRBJ2-1	CASSPGMGEQFF	TGTGCCAGCTCACCGGGAATGGGTGAGCAGTTCTTC
TRBV5-1	NA	NA	TRBJ1-2	CASSLEGEPGADGYTF	TGCGCCAGCAGCTTGGAGGGGGAACCGGGCGCAGATGGCTACACCTTC
TRBV6-1	few	TRBD1	TRBJ2-3	CASSRGTGGTDTQYF	TGTGCCAGCAGTCGAGGGACAGGGGGCACAGATACGCAGTATTTT
TRBV15	NA	NA	TRBJ2-5	CATSREAGRQETQYF	TGTGCCACCAGCAGAGAGGCGGGGCGCCAAGAGACCCAGTACTTC